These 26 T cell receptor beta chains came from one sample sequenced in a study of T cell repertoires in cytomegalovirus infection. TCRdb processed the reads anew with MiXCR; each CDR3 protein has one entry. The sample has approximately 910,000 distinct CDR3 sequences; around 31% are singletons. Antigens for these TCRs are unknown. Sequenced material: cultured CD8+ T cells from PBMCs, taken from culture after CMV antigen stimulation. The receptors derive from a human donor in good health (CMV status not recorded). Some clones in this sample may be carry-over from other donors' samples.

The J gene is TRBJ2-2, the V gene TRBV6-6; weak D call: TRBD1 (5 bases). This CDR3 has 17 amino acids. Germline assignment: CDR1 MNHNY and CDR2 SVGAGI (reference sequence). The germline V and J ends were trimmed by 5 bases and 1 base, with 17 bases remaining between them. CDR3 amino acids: CASSENLGRVNTGELFF. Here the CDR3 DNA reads TGTGCCAGCAGTGAGAATCTTGGCAGGGTGAACACCGGGGAGCTGTTTTTT.

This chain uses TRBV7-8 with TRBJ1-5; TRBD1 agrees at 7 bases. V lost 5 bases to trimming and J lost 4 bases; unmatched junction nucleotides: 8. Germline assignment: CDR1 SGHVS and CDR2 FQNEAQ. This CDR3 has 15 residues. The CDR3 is CASSLPGQRNQPQHF. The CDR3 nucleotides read TGTGCCAGCAGCCTCCCGGGACAGCGGAATCAGCCCCAGCATTTT.

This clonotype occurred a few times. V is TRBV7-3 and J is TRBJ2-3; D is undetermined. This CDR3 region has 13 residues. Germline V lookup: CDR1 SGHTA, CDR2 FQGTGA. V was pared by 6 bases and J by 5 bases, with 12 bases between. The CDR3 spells CASSPTVVDTQYF. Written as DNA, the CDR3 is TGTGCCAGCAGTCCAACCGTAGTAGATACGCAGTATTTT.

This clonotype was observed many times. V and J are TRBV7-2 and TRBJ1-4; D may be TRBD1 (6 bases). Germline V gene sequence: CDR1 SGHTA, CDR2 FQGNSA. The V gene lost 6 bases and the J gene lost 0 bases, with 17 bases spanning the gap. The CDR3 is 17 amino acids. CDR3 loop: CASSRQAQLPTNEKLFF. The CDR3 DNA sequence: TGTGCCAGCAGTCGACAGGCCCAGCTTCCAACTAATGAAAAACTGTTTTTT.

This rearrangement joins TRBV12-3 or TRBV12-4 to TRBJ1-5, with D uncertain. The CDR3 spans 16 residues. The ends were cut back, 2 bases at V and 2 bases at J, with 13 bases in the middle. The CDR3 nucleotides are TGTGCCAGCAGTTTAAAAGCGGGTTGGGGCAATCAGCCCCAGCATTTT. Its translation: CASSLKAGWGNQPQHF.

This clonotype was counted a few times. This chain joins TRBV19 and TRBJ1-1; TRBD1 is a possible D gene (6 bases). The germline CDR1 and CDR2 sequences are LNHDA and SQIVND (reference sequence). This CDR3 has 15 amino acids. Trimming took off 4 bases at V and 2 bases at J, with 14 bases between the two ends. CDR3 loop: CASSKGYRENTEAFF. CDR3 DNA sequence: TGTGCCAGTAGTAAGGGCTACAGGGAAAACACTGAAGCTTTCTTT.

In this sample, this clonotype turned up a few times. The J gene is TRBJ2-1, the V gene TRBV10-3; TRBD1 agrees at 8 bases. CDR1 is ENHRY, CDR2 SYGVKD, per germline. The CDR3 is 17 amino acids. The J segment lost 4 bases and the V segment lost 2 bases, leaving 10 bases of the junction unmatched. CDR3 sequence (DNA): TGTGCCATCAGTGAGCAGCCGCAGGGGGCGGCATACAATGAGCAGTTCTTC. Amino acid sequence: CAISEQPQGAAYNEQFF.

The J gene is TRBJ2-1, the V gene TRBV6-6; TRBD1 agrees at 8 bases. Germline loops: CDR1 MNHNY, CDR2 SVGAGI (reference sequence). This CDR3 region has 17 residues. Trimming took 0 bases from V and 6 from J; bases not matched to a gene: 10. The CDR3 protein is CASSYSQMGQVFNEQFF. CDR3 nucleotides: TGTGCCAGCAGTTACTCGCAGATGGGACAGGTCTTCAATGAGCAGTTCTTC.

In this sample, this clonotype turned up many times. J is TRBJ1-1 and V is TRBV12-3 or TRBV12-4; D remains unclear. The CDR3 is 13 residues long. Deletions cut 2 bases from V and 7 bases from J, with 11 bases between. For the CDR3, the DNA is TGTGCCAGCAGTTTAACCGGTCCAATTGAAGCTTTCTTT. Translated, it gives CASSLTGPIEAFF.

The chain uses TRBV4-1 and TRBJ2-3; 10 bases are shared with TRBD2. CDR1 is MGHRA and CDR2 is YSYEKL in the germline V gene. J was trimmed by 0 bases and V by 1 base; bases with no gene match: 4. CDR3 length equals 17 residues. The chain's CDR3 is CASSQGPAGGSTDTQYF. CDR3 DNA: TGCGCCAGCAGCCAAGGACCAGCGGGGGGGAGCACAGATACGCAGTATTTT.

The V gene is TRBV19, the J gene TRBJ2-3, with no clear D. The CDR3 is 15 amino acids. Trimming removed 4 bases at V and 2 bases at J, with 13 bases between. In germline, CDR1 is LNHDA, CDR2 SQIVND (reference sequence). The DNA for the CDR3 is TGTGCCAGTAGTACCTGGGGTGAACCCACAGATACGCAGTATTTT. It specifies CASSTWGEPTDTQYF. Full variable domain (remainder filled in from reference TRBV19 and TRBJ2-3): DGGITQSPKYLFRKEGQNVTLSCEQNLNHDAMYWYRQDPGQGLRLIYYSQIVNDFQKGDIAEGYSVSREKKESFPLTVTSAQKNPTAFYLCASSTWGEPTDTQYFGPGTRLTVL.

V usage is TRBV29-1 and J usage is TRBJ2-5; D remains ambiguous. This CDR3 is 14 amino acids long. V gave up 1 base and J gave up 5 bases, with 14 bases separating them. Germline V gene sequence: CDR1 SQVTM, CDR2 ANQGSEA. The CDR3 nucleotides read TGCAGCGTTGAAGGGGCCCCCCCGTGGGAGACCCAGTACTTC. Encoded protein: CSVEGAPPWETQYF.

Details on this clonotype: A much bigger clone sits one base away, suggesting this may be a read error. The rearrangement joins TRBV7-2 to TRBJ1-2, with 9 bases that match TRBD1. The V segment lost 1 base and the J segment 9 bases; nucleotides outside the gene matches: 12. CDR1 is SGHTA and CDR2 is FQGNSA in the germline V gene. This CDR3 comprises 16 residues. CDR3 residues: CASSLGGLGQGRSYTF. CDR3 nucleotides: TGTGCCAGCAGCTTAGGGGGGCTGGGACAGGGACGTAGCTACACCTTC.

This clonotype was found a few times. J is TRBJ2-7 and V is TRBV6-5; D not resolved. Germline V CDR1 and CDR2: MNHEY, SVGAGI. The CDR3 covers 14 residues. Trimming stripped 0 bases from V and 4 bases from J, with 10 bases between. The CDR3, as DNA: TGTGCCAGCAGTTACTCTCCGGCGACTTACGAGCAGTACTTC. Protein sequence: CASSYSPATYEQYF.

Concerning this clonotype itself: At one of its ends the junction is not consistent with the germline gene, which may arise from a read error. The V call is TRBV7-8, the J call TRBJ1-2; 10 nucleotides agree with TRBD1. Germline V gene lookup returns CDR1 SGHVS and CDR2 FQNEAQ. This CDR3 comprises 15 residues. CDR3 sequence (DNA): TGTGCCAGCAGCATACGGGGGGGACAGGGGTATGACTACACCTTC. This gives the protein CASSIRGGQGYDYTF. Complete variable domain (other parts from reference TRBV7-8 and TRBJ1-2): GAGVSQSPRYKVAKRGQDVALRCDPISGHVSLFWYQQALGQGPEFLTYFQNEAQLDKSGLPSDRFFAERPEGSVSTLKIQRTQQEDSAVYLCASSIRGGQGYDYTFGSGTRLTVV.

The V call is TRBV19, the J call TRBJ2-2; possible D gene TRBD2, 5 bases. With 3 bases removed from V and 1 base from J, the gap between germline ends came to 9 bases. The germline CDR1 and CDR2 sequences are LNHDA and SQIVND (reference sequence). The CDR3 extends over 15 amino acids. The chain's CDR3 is CASSMRRGNTGELFF. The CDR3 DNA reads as TGTGCCAGTAGTATGAGACGGGGGAACACCGGGGAGCTGTTTTTT.

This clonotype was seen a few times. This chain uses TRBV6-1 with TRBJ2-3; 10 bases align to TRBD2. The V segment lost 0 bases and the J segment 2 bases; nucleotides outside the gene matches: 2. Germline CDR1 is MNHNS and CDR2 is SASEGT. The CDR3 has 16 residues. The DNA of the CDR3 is TGTGCCAGCAGTGAAGCACTAGCGGGGTTCACAGATACGCAGTATTTT. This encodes CASSEALAGFTDTQYF.

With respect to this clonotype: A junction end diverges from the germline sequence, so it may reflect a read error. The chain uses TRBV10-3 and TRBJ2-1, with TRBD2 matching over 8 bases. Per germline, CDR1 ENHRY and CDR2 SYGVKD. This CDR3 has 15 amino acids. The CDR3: CDIRAGTSRDNEQFF. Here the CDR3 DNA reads TGTGACATCAGAGCCGGGACTAGTAGGGACAATGAGCAGTTCTTC.

CDR3 DNA sequence: TGTGCCAGCACCCAGGGAGGGGGACAAGAGACCCAGTACTTC. Translation: CASTQGGGQETQYF. The chain links TRBV7-6 to TRBJ2-5; D may be TRBD2 (7 bases). The CDR3 contains 14 residues. V gave up 7 bases and J gave up 2 bases, with 14 bases separating them. Per germline, CDR1 SGHVS and CDR2 FNYEAQ.

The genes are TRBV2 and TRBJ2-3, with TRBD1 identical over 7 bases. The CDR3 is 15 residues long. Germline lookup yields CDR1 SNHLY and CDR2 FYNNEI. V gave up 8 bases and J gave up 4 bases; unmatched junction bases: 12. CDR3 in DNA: TGTGCCAGCTGCCCGACAGGGAGTGAAGCAGATACGCAGTATTTT. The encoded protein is CASCPTGSEADTQYF.

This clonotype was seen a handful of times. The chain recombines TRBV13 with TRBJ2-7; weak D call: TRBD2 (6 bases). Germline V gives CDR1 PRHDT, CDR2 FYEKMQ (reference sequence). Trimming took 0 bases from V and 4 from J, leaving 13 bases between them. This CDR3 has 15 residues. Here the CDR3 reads CASSLGGGVPYEQYV. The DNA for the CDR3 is TGTGCCAGCAGCTTAGGTGGCGGGGTACCATACGAGCAGTACGTC.

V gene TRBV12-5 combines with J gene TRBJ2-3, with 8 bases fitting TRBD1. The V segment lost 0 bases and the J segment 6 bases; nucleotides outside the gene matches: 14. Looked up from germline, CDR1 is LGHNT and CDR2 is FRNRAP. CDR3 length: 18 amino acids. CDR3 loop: CASGLVLGDQGAWDTQYF. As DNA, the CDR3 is TGTGCTAGTGGTTTGGTACTAGGGGATCAGGGGGCATGGGATACGCAGTATTTT.

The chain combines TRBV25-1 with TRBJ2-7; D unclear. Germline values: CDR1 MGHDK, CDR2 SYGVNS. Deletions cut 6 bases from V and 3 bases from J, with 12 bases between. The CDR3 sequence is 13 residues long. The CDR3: CASSPDGFYEQYV. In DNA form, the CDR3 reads TGTGCCAGCAGCCCGGACGGATTCTACGAGCAGTACGTC.

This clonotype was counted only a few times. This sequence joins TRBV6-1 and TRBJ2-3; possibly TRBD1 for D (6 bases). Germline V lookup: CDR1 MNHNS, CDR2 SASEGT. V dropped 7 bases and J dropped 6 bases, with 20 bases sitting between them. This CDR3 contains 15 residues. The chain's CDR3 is CASTARTDTMDTQYF. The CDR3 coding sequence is TGTGCCAGCACCGCACGGACAGATACCATGGATACGCAGTATTTT.

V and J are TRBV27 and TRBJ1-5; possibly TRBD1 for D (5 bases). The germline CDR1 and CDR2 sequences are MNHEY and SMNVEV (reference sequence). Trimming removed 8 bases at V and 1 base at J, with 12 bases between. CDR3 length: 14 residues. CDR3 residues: CASWGPMSNQPQHF. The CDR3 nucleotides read TGTGCCAGCTGGGGACCCATGAGCAATCAGCCCCAGCATTTT.

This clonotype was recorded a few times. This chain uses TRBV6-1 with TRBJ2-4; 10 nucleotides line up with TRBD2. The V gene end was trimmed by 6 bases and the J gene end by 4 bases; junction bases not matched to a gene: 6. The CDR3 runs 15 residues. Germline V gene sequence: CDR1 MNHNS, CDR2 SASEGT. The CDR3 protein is CASRTGLAEKNIQYF. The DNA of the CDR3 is TGTGCCAGCAGAACCGGACTAGCGGAGAAAAACATTCAGTACTTC.